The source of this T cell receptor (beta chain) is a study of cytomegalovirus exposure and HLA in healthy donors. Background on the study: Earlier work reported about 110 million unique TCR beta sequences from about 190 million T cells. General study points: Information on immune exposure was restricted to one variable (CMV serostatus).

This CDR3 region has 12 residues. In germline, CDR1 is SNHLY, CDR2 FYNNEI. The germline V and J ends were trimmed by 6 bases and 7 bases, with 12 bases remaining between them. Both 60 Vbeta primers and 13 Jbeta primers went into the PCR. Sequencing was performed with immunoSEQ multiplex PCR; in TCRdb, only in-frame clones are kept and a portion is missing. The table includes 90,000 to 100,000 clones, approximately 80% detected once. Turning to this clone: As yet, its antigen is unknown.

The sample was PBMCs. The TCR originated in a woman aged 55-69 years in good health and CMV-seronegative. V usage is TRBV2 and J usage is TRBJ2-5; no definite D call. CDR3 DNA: TGTGCCAGCAGAGGAAGCACGGGGACCCAGTACTTC. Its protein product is CASRGSTGTQYF.